The rows below give T cell receptor beta chains drawn from one sample of a study of blood T cell repertoires in COVID-19. Profiling relied on immunoSEQ multiplex PCR, and the TCRdb table lists in-frame clones only, not all of them. The sample yields 200,000 or so clones, 90% seen once. The sequencing input was peripheral blood. The receptor source for this set is a man younger than 40 with COVID-19, enrolled during active disease. Both conserved end residues are part of each CDR3. Each record gives: V gene, CDR3 length, D gene, J gene, clone size, CDR3 protein, CDR3 DNA. A D gene is named only where the DNA matches it firmly. Clone size appears in some rows only: once, few, many, or a class for an expanded clone.

TRBV7-9	19	NA	TRBJ2-6	once	CASSLVAGQPRSGANVLTF	TGTGCCAGCAGCTTAGTGGCGGGACAGCCCCGCTCTGGGGCCAACGTCCTGACTTTC
TRBV3-1/TRBV3-2	16	TRBD1	TRBJ2-2	NA	CASSPSDRYFTGELFF	TGTGCCAGCAGCCCTTCGGACAGGTACTTCACCGGGGAGCTGTTTTTT
TRBV6-5	14	NA	TRBJ1-4	NA	CASRALGLDEKLFF	TGTGCCAGCAGAGCCCTGGGACTTGATGAAAAACTGTTTTTT
TRBV27	14	TRBD1	TRBJ1-1	NA	CASSTDRGSTEAFF	TGTGCCAGCAGTACCGACAGGGGTAGTACTGAAGCTTTCTTT
TRBV19	13	NA	TRBJ1-1	NA	CASSMGGQFEAFF	TGTGCCAGTAGTATGGGGGGGCAATTTGAAGCTTTCTTT
TRBV27	13	NA	TRBJ1-2	NA	CASSLGWSLGYTF	TGTGCCAGCAGTTTAGGGTGGAGTCTTGGCTACACCTTC
TRBV11-2	13	TRBD1	TRBJ1-2	NA	CASSLGTGTGYTF	TGTGCCAGCAGCTTAGGGACAGGGACCGGCTACACCTTC
TRBV4-3	16	NA	TRBJ1-2	NA	CASSPLLHSSNYGYTF	TGCGCCAGCAGCCCCCTACTTCACTCTAGTAACTATGGCTACACCTTC
TRBV28	16	NA	TRBJ1-1	NA	CASSVWHRVVIPEAFF	TGTGCCAGCAGTGTATGGCACAGGGTCGTTATACCTGAAGCTTTCTTT
TRBV4-1	17	TRBD1	TRBJ1-5	NA	CASSQPRAQGRNQPQHF	TGCGCCAGCAGCCAACCACGTGCACAGGGGCGGAATCAGCCCCAGCATTTT
TRBV21-1	14	NA	TRBJ1-3	NA	CASKQGAERDTIYF	TGTGCCAGCAAACAGGGGGCTGAACGGGACACCATATATTTT
TRBV5-6	14	NA	TRBJ1-5	NA	CASSLGASNQPQHF	TGTGCCAGCAGCTTGGGGGCTAGCAATCAGCCCCAGCATTTT
TRBV27	13	TRBD1	TRBJ1-1	NA	CASSLQGARRAFF	TGTGCCAGCAGTTTGCAGGGGGCGCGTAGAGCTTTCTTT
TRBV19	13	NA	TRBJ1-1	NA	CASTLGRITEAFF	TGTGCCAGTACCCTGGGGCGGATCACTGAAGCTTTCTTT
TRBV7-8	15	NA	TRBJ2-1	NA	CASSGRDWGFGEQFF	TGTGCCAGCAGCGGCCGAGACTGGGGCTTTGGTGAGCAGTTCTTC
TRBV25-1	14	TRBD1	TRBJ1-2	once	CASKQGASAYGYTF	TGTGCCAGTAAACAGGGGGCGTCGGCCTATGGCTACACCTTC
TRBV19	12	TRBD1	TRBJ1-4	NA	CASSIDRVKLFF	TGTGCCAGTAGTATCGACAGGGTAAAACTGTTTTTT
TRBV9	19	TRBD1	TRBJ1-2	NA	CASSVGEDRGPQLWHGYTF	TGTGCCAGCAGCGTCGGGGAGGACAGGGGCCCACAGCTATGGCATGGCTACACCTTC
TRBV7-3	15	TRBD1	TRBJ1-1	NA	CASSFSGGMNTEAFF	TGTGCCAGCAGCTTCTCAGGGGGAATGAACACTGAAGCTTTCTTT
TRBV27	17	TRBD1	TRBJ1-1	NA	CASRSGQGALPNTEAFF	TGTGCCAGCAGATCTGGGCAGGGGGCGCTTCCGAACACTGAAGCTTTCTTT
TRBV11-2	18	TRBD1	TRBJ1-1	NA	CASSKTYRLGQGNTEAFF	TGTGCCAGCAGCAAGACATACCGACTCGGACAGGGGAACACTGAAGCTTTCTTT
TRBV18	14	NA	TRBJ1-3	NA	CASSPQQEGNTIYF	TGTGCCAGCTCACCACAGCAGGAAGGAAACACCATATATTTT
TRBV19	15	NA	TRBJ1-1	NA	CASNSHGGPNTEAFF	TGTGCCAGTAACTCACACGGGGGGCCGAACACTGAAGCTTTCTTT
TRBV5-4	15	NA	TRBJ1-6	NA	CASSLDLDWNSPLHF	TGTGCCAGCAGCTTGGACCTGGACTGGAATTCACCCCTCCACTTT